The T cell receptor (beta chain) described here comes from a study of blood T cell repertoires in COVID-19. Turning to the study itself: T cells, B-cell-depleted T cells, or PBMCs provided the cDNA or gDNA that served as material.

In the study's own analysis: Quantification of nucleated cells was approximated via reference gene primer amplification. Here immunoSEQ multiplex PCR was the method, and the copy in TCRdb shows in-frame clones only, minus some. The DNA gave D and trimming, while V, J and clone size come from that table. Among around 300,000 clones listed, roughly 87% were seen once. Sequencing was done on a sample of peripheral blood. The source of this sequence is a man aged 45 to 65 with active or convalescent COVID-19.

In DNA, the CDR3 is TGTGCCAGCTCGAACTCCCGGGATCAGCCCCAGCATTTT. The encoded protein is CASSNSRDQPQHF. The chain carries TRBV18 and TRBJ1-5; D unclear. With 6 bases removed from V and 5 bases from J, the gap between germline ends came to 11 bases. The CDR3 runs to 13 residues. Germline CDR1 KGHSH, CDR2 LQKENI.